The 16 T cell receptor beta chains below all came from one sample that was sequenced in a study of blood T cell repertoires in COVID-19. Sequencing used immunoSEQ multiplex PCR; TCRdb keeps in-frame clones, though not all of them. The sample lists some 180,000 clones, more than 75% seen once, with approximately 7.8% in the top ten. Sequencing was done on a sample of peripheral blood. These receptors originate from a woman aged 55-69 years with COVID-19, enrolled during active disease.

The chain has TRBV18 and TRBJ2-7; the D gene is possibly TRBD1 (6 bases). This CDR3 contains 15 residues. Trimming shortened V by 2 bases and J by 6 bases, and 17 bases separated the two germline ends. Per the germline V gene, CDR1 is KGHSH and CDR2 is LQKENI. CDR3 in amino acids: CASSPESRGSSEQYF. CDR3 nucleotides: TGTGCCAGCTCACCAGAATCAAGGGGGAGCTCCGAGCAGTACTTC.

The CDR3: CASSQDLGLASSSYNEQFF. CDR3 bases: TGTGCCAGCAGCCAAGATTTGGGACTAGCGTCGAGCTCCTACAATGAGCAGTTCTTC. The genes are TRBV4-2 and TRBJ2-1, with TRBD2 matching over 10 bases. The CDR3 runs 19 residues. The ends lost 0 bases at V and 0 bases at J; junction bases unmatched: 8. Germline-derived CDR1 and CDR2 are LGHNA and YNFKEQ.

V usage is TRBV25-1 and J usage is TRBJ2-5; 13 nucleotides match TRBD2. This CDR3 spans 17 amino acids. Germline V gives CDR1 MGHDK, CDR2 SYGVNS. V shed 0 bases and J 5 bases; nucleotides not matched to a gene: 6. The CDR3 here is CASSEYRLAGGQETQYF. The CDR3 DNA reads as TGTGCCAGCAGTGAATACAGACTAGCGGGGGGTCAGGAGACCCAGTACTTC. The full variable domain, completed using reference TRBV25-1 and TRBJ2-5, is EADIYQTPRYLVIGTGKKITLECSQTMGHDKMYWYQQDPGMELHLIHYSYGVNSTEKGDLSSESTVSRIRTEHFPLTLESARPSHTSQYLCASSEYRLAGGQETQYFGPGTRLLVL.

The J gene is TRBJ2-7, the V gene TRBV2; D perhaps matches TRBD1 (6 bases). The CDR3 runs to 16 residues. With 1 base removed from V and 4 bases from J, the gap between germline ends came to 17 bases. In germline, CDR1 is SNHLY, CDR2 FYNNEI. The CDR3 reads CASSEVEAGADYEQYF. The CDR3, as DNA: TGTGCCAGCAGTGAAGTGGAAGCAGGGGCGGATTACGAGCAGTACTTC.

The CDR3 region is CASSVHRSSYNEQFF. CDR3 DNA sequence: TGTGCCAGCAGCGTACACAGGAGCTCCTACAATGAGCAGTTCTTC. This rearrangement joins TRBV2 to TRBJ2-1, with a possible D match to TRBD1 (5 bases). This CDR3 is 15 amino acids long. Between the trimmed V and J ends, which lost 6 bases and 0 bases, there was a span of 12 bases. Germline values: CDR1 SNHLY, CDR2 FYNNEI.

V gene TRBV6-1 combines with J gene TRBJ2-1, with a tentative D call TRBD2 (6 bases). The CDR3 is 16 residues long. Looked up from germline, CDR1 is MNHNS and CDR2 is SASEGT. The germline V and J ends were trimmed by 3 bases and 0 bases, with 12 bases remaining between them. The CDR3 region is CASSERAGHSYNEQFF. The CDR3 DNA follows: TGTGCCAGCAGTGAGAGAGCGGGCCACTCCTACAATGAGCAGTTCTTC.

This chain uses TRBV10-2 with TRBJ2-3; 12 nucleotides match TRBD1. After removal of 6 bases from V and 3 bases from J, the junction contained 7 bases not matched to a gene. CDR1 and CDR2 (germline): WSHSY, SAAADI. There are 16 residues in the CDR3. The CDR3 DNA follows: TGCGCCAGCAGAGACCCGGGACAGGGGGCAACAGATACGCAGTATTTT. It encodes CASRDPGQGATDTQYF.

The chain joins TRBV14 to TRBJ2-5, with a tentative D call TRBD1 (6 bases). Trimming took 6 bases from V and 5 from J, leaving 16 bases between them. Germline V gene sequence: CDR1 SGHDN, CDR2 FVKESK. The CDR3 contains 14 residues. CDR3 in amino acids: CASRVTGLGETQYF. DNA of the CDR3: TGTGCCAGCAGAGTCACAGGGTTAGGGGAGACCCAGTACTTC.

The rearrangement links TRBV14 to TRBJ1-3, with D tentatively TRBD1 (6 bases). Trimming pared 4 bases from V and 7 bases from J, leaving 20 bases between. The germline V gene encodes CDR1 SGHDN and CDR2 FVKESK. The CDR3 totals 16 residues. The CDR3 reads CASSRGPGSTGNTIYF. In DNA, the CDR3 is TGTGCCAGCAGCCGGGGGCCGGGATCGACGGGTAACACCATATATTTT.

This clone showed up many times. Because the CDR3's place on the DNA is in doubt, the DNA is left out and the CDR3 is given as listed by TCRdb. The chain links TRBV6-4 to TRBJ1-4. Germline V gives CDR1 MRHNA, CDR2 SNTAGT. The CDR3 is 10 residues long, counting both termini. CDR3: CASRSKNCFF.

The CDR3 protein is CASSPPIRSSGNTIYF. The CDR3 coding sequence is TGTGCCAGCAGCCCCCCCATACGGAGCTCTGGAAACACCATATATTTT. This sequence joins TRBV3-1 (or the pseudogene TRBV3-2) and TRBJ1-3; D gene ambiguous. The ends were cut back, 4 bases at V and 0 bases at J, with 13 bases in the middle. In germline, CDR1 is LGHDT, CDR2 YNNKEL (reference sequence). This CDR3 has 16 residues.

This clone was detected only once. V and J are TRBV19 and TRBJ1-5; D is possibly TRBD1 (6 bases). CDR1 and CDR2 (germline): LNHDA, SQIVND (reference sequence). With 5 bases removed from V and 1 base from J, the gap between germline ends came to 15 bases. The CDR3 is 16 amino acids. The CDR3 region has the DNA TGTGCCAGTAGTCTGCTCCGGCAGGGGAGCAATCAGCCCCAGCATTTT. Protein product: CASSLLRQGSNQPQHF.

In its sample, this clone was seen once. This chain joins TRBV6-5 and TRBJ1-5; a possible D gene is TRBD1 (6 bases). Germline-derived CDR1 and CDR2 are MNHEY and SVGAGI. V was trimmed by 1 base and J by 6 bases, leaving 10 bases between them. The CDR3 extends over 14 amino acids. The CDR3 DNA sequence: TGTGCCAGCAGTTACTTTCAGGGGAGTCAGCCCCAGCATTTT. Protein: CASSYFQGSQPQHF.

The chain couples TRBV5-5 to TRBJ2-5, with a weak D call TRBD2 (5 bases). This CDR3 comprises 16 residues. V was cut by 4 bases and J by 5 bases, with 21 bases left in between. Germline-derived CDR1 and CDR2 are SGHKS and YYEKEE (reference sequence). The CDR3 protein is CASSPHGPGSRETQYF. The CDR3 coding sequence is TGTGCCAGCAGCCCCCACGGCCCGGGGAGTAGGGAGACCCAGTACTTC. Drawing the rest from reference TRBV5-5 and TRBJ2-5, the complete variable domain is DAGVTQSPTHLIKTRGQQVTLRCSPISGHKSVSWYQQVLGQGPQFIFQYYEKEERGRGNFPDRFSARQFPNYSSELNVNALLLGDSALYLCASSPHGPGSRETQYFGPGTRLLVL.

About this clone itself: The identical CDR3 is also encoded by other nucleotide sequences in the sample. The chain combines TRBV9 with TRBJ2-7; the match to TRBD2 covers 7 bases. This CDR3 spans 14 amino acids. The trim removed 0 bases at V and 2 bases at J, leaving 2 bases unmatched. CDR1 and CDR2 (germline): SGDLS, YYNGEE. CDR3 protein: CASSVGAGAYEQYF. CDR3 sequence (DNA): TGTGCCAGCAGCGTAGGGGCGGGAGCCTACGAGCAGTACTTC.

This chain links TRBV28 with TRBJ1-4; D gene unclear. The CDR3 is made up of 15 amino acids. Germline assignment: CDR1 MDHEN and CDR2 SYDVKM. Trimming removed 8 bases at V and 1 base at J, with 14 bases between. Written as DNA, the CDR3 is TGTGCCAGCGTCCTTGCGGGGAGAACTAATGAAAAACTGTTTTTT. It yields the protein CASVLAGRTNEKLFF. The complete variable domain, with remaining parts taken from reference TRBV28 and TRBJ1-4, reads DVKVTQSSRYLVKRTGEKVFLECVQDMDHENMFWYRQDPGLGLRLIYFSYDVKMKEKGDIPEGYSVSREKKERFSLILESASTNQTSMYLCASVLAGRTNEKLFFGSGTQLSVL.